These T cell receptor beta chains were read from a single sample in a study of CD8+CD57+ T cells in acquired aplastic anemia. TCRdb recomputed calls from the reads with MiXCR, one row per CDR3 protein. The table has 450,000 to 600,000 distinct CDR3 sequences, roughly 34% seen once. The sequenced material came from sorted CD4+, CD8+, or CD8+CD57+ T cells (not recorded which) from PBMCs. These TCRs come from a human donor with aplastic anemia. CDR3s include the opening cysteine and the closing phenylalanine or tryptophan. A D gene is named only where the DNA matches it firmly. Some rows have no size entry. The others give once, few or many, or a class for an expanded clone.

TRBJ1-1 few TRBV7-2 TRBD1 TGTGCCAGCAGCTTTCCTAGACAGGGAGCAGCTTTCTTT CASSFPRQGAAFF
TRBJ1-1 - TRBV11-2 - TGTGCCAGCAGCTTTGCGGAGGGCACTGAAGCTTTCTTT CASSFAEGTEAFF
TRBJ2-3 medium-sized TRBV2 - TGTGCCAGCAGCCCTACTAGCACGGAGGGGGATACGCAGTATTTT CASSPTSTEGDTQYF
TRBJ1-2 many TRBV19 - TGTGCCGTGAACAATGGGCGGTATGGCTACACCTTC CAVNNGRYGYTF
TRBJ1-1 many TRBV20-1 - TGCAGTGCTAGAGGAAGGGCGGTGAACACTGAAGCTTTCTTT CSARGRAVNTEAFF
TRBJ1-2 - TRBV19 - TGTGCCAGTAGACACGGGGGGGAAAATGGCTACACCTTC CASRHGGENGYTF
TRBJ1-6 - TRBV9 - TGTGCCAGCAGCGAAGAGACAGGCTCCATTTCACCCCTCCACTTT CASSEETGSISPLHF
TRBJ1-6 - TRBV20-1 TRBD1 TGCAGTGCCCCGGGACAGAATAATTCACCCCTCCACTTT CSAPGQNNSPLHF
TRBJ2-7 many TRBV10-3 - TGTGCCATCAGTGCCGGAACTAGCTCCTACGAGCAGTACTTC CAISAGTSSYEQYF
TRBJ1-2 many TRBV6-5 TRBD1 TGTGCCAGCAGTTACGAGGGACAGGACTATGGCTACACCTTC CASSYEGQDYGYTF
TRBJ1-4 few TRBV12-3/TRBV12-4 - TGTGCCAGCAGCCCCAGTTGGGAAAAACTGTTTTTT CASSPSWEKLFF
TRBJ2-5 many TRBV2 - TGTGCCAGCACCGCGAACAGCGAAGAGACCCAGTACTTC CASTANSEETQYF
TRBJ2-1 many TRBV29-1 TRBD2 TGCAGCGTTGGAATAGCGGGTTCCACGGAGCAGTTCTTC CSVGIAGSTEQFF
TRBJ2-2 - TRBV13 TRBD2 TGTGCCAGCAGCCCACGGACTAGCGGGGATACCGGGGAGCTGTTTTTT CASSPRTSGDTGELFF
TRBJ1-2 many TRBV19 - TGTGCCAGTAGTATAGTGGCAGCGGGGGGCTATGGCTACACCTTC CASSIVAAGGYGYTF
TRBJ1-6 many TRBV4-3 - TGCGCCAGCAGCCAAGGTATCCTAGCGCCGTCACCCCTCCACTTT CASSQGILAPSPLHF
TRBJ2-2 few TRBV6-1 - TGTGCCAGCTACGGGCTATCAAACACCGGGGAGCTGTTTTTT CASYGLSNTGELFF
TRBJ1-1 - TRBV20-1 TRBD1 TGCAGTGCCAACCGGGACAGCCGCACTGAAGCTTTCTTT CSANRDSRTEAFF
TRBJ2-1 - TRBV20-1 - TGCAGTGCGTCGAAGGCGGTAGGGGGACTATACAATGAGCAGTTCTTC CSASKAVGGLYNEQFF
TRBJ1-5 many TRBV9 - TGTGCCAGCAGCGTAGGAGGAGGGTGGCCCCAGCATTTT CASSVGGGWPQHF
TRBJ1-1 - TRBV30 - TGTGCCTGGAGTGTAGGACGGACTTTCACTGAAGCTTTCTTT CAWSVGRTFTEAFF
TRBJ2-1 many TRBV24-1 TRBD2 TGTGCCACCAGTGAATCTAGCGGGAGCTCATCCTACAATGAGCAGTTCTTC CATSESSGSSSYNEQFF
TRBJ2-7 - TRBV5-1 TRBD1 TGCGCCAGCAGCATCGGGACAGGGTCCCCCGAGCAGTACTTC CASSIGTGSPEQYF
TRBJ1-5 many TRBV19 TRBD1 TGTGCCAGTAGTGCACCGGGACAGGGTAGCAATCAGCCCCAGCATTTT CASSAPGQGSNQPQHF
TRBJ2-5 many TRBV2 TRBD2 TGTGCCAGCAGTGCGGAGCGGGGGATACAAGAGACCCAGTACTTC CASSAERGIQETQYF
TRBJ1-6 many TRBV12-3/TRBV12-4 - TGTGCCAGCAGTCGGGCCCATAATTCACCCCTCCACTTT CASSRAHNSPLHF
TRBJ1-1 few TRBV20-1 - TGCAGTGCTAGAGAGGGGTCGAACACTGAAGCTTTCTTT CSAREGSNTEAFF
TRBJ2-7 few TRBV15 - TGTGCCACCAGCAGACTTCCGGGGACAAAAGCCTACGAGCAGTACTTC CATSRLPGTKAYEQYF
TRBJ2-3 - TRBV2 - TGTGCCAGCACGGGACCACAGAGCACAGATACGCAGTATTTT CASTGPQSTDTQYF
TRBJ2-1 many TRBV15 - TGTGCCACCAGCAGACTAGCCAACTACAATGAGCAGTTCTTC CATSRLANYNEQFF
TRBJ1-5 many TRBV2 - TGTGCCAGCAGTCGATATGGGGGGGATCAGCCCCAGCATTTT CASSRYGGDQPQHF
TRBJ2-2 few TRBV2 TRBD1 TGTGCCAGCAGGGGACAGGGAAACACCGGGGAGCTGTTTTTT CASRGQGNTGELFF
TRBJ1-3 few TRBV3-1 - TGTGCCAGCAGCCAAGGAGGCAGATACTCTGGAAACACCATATATTTT CASSQGGRYSGNTIYF
TRBJ2-2 - TRBV11-1 TRBD2 TGTGCCAGCAGCTTGGGACTAGCGGGGGGGAGGAACACCGGGGAGCTGTTTTTT CASSLGLAGGRNTGELFF
TRBJ1-2 many TRBV7-2 - TGTGCCAGCAGCTTAGAGAGGTCCTATGGCTACACCTTC CASSLERSYGYTF
TRBJ2-7 - TRBV11-2 - TGTGCCAGCAGCTTATTGCTTGGGCTGCACTCCTACGAGCAGTACTTC CASSLLLGLHSYEQYF
TRBJ2-7 - TRBV9 - TGTGCCAGCAGCGCGACCCCCCCGGGACTGAGCTCCTACGAGCAGTACTTC CASSATPPGLSSYEQYF
TRBJ1-1 - TRBV9 - TGTGCCAGCAGCGTAGTCGGGGGAGGGAACACTGAAGCTTTCTTT CASSVVGGGNTEAFF
TRBJ2-3 - TRBV11-1 - TGTGCCAGCAGCTTGCGGGACAGTAGCACAGATACGCAGTATTTT CASSLRDSSTDTQYF
TRBJ2-1 many TRBV29-1 - TGCAGCGTTGTTTTGGGGGTTGCCTCAGAGCAGTTCTTC CSVVLGVASEQFF
TRBJ1-5 - TRBV5-5 - TGTGCCAGCAGCTTGTTAGGCGTCAATCAGCCCCAGCATTTT CASSLLGVNQPQHF
TRBJ1-2 - TRBV12-3/TRBV12-4 TRBD1 TGTGCCAGCAATGGCTACCGGGACAGAGGGGCGCGGGGCTACACCTTC CASNGYRDRGARGYTF
TRBJ1-1 many TRBV20-1 - TGCAGTGCTAGAAAATCCGGCAGGCACACTGAAGCTTTCTTT CSARKSGRHTEAFF
TRBJ2-6 few TRBV19 TRBD2 TGTGCCAGTAAGGGGCGGGAGGGCCAGATGGGGGCCAACGTCCTGACTTTC CASKGREGQMGANVLTF
TRBJ1-1 few TRBV20-1 - TGCAGTGCTAGAGTGTCGATTTCGAACACTGAAGCTTTCTTT CSARVSISNTEAFF
TRBJ2-7 - TRBV30 TRBD1 TGTGCCTGCGTAAACAGGGGAGCCTACGAGCAGTACTTC CACVNRGAYEQYF
TRBJ1-2 once TRBV10-3 - TGTGCCATCAGTGAGGCGATAGGTGGAAGTTATGGCTACACCTTC CAISEAIGGSYGYTF
TRBJ1-2 many TRBV9 - TGTGCCAGCAGCGAGGGCCTGGGGACTAACTATGGCTACACCTTC CASSEGLGTNYGYTF
TRBJ1-4 many TRBV19 - TGTGCCAGTAGCATCGACAGGACAAATGAAAAACTGTTTTTT CASSIDRTNEKLFF
TRBJ1-2 - TRBV29-1 TRBD1 TGCAGCTCAACAGGGGACTATGGCTACACCTTC CSSTGDYGYTF
TRBJ2-1 many TRBV24-1 TRBD2 TGTGCCACCAGTGTTATCACTAGCGGGATGGTTGAGCAGTTCTTC CATSVITSGMVEQFF
TRBJ1-1 - TRBV5-1 - TGCGCCAGCAAAATAGAGGGGGACACTGAAGCTTTCTTT CASKIEGDTEAFF
TRBJ2-6 many TRBV20-1 - TGCAGTGCTAGACCCCCTAACTCTGGGGCCAACGTCCTGACTTTC CSARPPNSGANVLTF